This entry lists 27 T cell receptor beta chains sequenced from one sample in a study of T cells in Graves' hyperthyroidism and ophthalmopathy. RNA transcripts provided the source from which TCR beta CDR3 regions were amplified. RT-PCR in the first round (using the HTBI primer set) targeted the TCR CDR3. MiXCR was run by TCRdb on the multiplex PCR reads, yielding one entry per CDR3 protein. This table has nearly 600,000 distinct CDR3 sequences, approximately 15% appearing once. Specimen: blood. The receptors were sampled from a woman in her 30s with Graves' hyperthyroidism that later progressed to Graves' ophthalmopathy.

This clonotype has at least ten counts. The CDR3, as DNA: TGTGCCAGCAGTTTAAAAAGGGCCTATAATTCACCCCTCCACTTT. It translates to CASSLKRAYNSPLHF. The rearrangement joins TRBV28 to TRBJ1-6; no firm D call. Deletions cut 2 bases from V and 2 bases from J, with 7 bases between. The CDR3 is 15 residues long. Per germline, CDR1 MDHEN and CDR2 SYDVKM.

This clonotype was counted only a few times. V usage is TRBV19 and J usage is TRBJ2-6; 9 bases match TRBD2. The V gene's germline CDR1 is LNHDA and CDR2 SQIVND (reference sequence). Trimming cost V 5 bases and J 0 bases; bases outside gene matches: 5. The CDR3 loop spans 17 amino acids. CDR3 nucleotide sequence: TGTGCCAGTAGTCAACGCGGGGGGGTCTCTGGGGCCAACGTCCTGACTTTC. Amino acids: CASSQRGGVSGANVLTF.

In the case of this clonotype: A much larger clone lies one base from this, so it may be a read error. The chain's CDR3 is CASSPGQNYGQYF. CDR3 nucleotides: TGTGCCAGCAGCCCGGGACAGAACTACGGGCAGTACTTC. The chain employs TRBV7-9 and TRBJ2-7, with TRBD1 matching over 7 bases. Germline CDR1 SEHNR, CDR2 FQNEAQ (reference sequence). This CDR3 is built from 13 residues.

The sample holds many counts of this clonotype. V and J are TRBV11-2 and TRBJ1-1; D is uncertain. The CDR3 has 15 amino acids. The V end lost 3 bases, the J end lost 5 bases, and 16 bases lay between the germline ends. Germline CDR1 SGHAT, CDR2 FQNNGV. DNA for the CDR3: TGTGCCAGCAGCTTCGGAGGTACGCTACGGACTGAAGCTTTCTTT. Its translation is CASSFGGTLRTEAFF. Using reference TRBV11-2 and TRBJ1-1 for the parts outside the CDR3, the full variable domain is EAGVAQSPRYKIIEKRQSVAFWCNPISGHATLYWYQQILGQGPKLLIQFQNNGVVDDSQLPKDRFSAERLKGVDSTLKIQPAKLEDSAVYLCASSFGGTLRTEAFFGQGTRLTVV.

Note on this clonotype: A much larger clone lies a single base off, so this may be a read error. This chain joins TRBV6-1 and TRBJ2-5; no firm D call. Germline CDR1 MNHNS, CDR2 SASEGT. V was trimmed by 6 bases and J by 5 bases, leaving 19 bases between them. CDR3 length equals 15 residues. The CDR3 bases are TGTGCCAGCAGGCAAGGCAGTGGGTGCAGTGAGACCCAGTACTTC. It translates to CASRQGSGCSETQYF.

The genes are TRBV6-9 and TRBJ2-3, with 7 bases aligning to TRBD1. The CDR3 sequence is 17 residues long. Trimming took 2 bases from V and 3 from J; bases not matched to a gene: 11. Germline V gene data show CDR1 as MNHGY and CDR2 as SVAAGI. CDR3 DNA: TGTGCCAGCAGTTATATCCCTGACAGGGCCAGAACAGATACGCAGTATTTT. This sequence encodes CASSYIPDRARTDTQYF.

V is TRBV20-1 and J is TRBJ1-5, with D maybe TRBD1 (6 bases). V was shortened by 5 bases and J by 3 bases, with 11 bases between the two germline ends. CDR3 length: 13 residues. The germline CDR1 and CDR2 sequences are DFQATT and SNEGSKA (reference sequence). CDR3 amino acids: CSAGGRTNQPQHF. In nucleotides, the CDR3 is TGCAGTGCTGGGGGGCGCACCAATCAGCCCCAGCATTTT.

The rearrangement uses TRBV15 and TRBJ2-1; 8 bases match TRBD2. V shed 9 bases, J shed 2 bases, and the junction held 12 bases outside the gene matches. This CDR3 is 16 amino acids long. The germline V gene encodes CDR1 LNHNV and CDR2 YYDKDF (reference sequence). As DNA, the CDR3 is TGTGCCACTCATAGCCGTCGGACTAGCACCTACAATGAGCAGTTCTTC. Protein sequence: CATHSRRTSTYNEQFF.

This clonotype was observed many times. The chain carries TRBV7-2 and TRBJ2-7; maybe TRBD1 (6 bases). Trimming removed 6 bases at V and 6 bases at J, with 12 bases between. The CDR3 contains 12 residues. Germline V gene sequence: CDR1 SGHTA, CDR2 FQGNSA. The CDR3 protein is CASRTQGSEQYF. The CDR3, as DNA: TGTGCCAGCAGAACTCAGGGGAGCGAGCAGTACTTC.

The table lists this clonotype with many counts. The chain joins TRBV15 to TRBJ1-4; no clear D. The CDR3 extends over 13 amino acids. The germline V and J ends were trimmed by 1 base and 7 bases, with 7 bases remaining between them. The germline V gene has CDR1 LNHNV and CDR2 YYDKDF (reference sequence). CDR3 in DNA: TGTGCCACCAGCAGAGGTCGGCTTGAAAAACTGTTTTTT. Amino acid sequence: CATSRGRLEKLFF.

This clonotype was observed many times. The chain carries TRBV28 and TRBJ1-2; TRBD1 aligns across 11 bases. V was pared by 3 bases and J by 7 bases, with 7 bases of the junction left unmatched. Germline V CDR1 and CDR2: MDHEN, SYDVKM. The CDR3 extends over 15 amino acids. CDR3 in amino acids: CASSFRTGGNAGYTF. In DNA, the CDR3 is TGTGCCAGCAGTTTCAGGACAGGGGGCAATGCTGGCTACACCTTC.

CDR3 in amino acids: CASSYSSDSGSYEQYF. The DNA for the CDR3 is TGTGCCAGCAGTTACTCGAGCGATAGCGGGAGCTACGAGCAGTACTTC. The chain recombines TRBV6-5 with TRBJ2-7, with TRBD2 matching 9 bases. CDR3 length: 16 amino acids. CDR1 and CDR2 from the germline V gene are MNHEY and SVGAGI. V lost 0 bases to trimming and J lost 3 bases; unmatched junction nucleotides: 6.

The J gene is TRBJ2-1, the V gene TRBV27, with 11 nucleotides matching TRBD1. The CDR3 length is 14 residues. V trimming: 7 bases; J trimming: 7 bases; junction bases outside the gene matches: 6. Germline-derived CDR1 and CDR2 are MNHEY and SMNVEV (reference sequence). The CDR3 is CASNHGDRGNEQFF. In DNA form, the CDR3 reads TGTGCCAGCAACCATGGGGACAGGGGGAATGAGCAGTTCTTC.

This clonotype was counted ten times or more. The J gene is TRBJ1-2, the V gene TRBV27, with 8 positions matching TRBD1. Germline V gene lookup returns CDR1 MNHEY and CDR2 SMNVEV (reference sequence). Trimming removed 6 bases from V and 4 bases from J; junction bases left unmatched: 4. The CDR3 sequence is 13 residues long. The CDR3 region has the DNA TGTGCCAGCAGCCCAGGGGGCGGCTATGGCTACACCTTC. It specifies CASSPGGGYGYTF.

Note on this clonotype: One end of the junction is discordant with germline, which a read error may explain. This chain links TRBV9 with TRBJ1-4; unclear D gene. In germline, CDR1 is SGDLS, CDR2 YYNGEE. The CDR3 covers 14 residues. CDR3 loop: CASGVGGRDEKLFF. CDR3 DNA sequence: TGTGCCAGCGGCGTAGGAGGGAGGGATGAAAAACTGTTTTTT.

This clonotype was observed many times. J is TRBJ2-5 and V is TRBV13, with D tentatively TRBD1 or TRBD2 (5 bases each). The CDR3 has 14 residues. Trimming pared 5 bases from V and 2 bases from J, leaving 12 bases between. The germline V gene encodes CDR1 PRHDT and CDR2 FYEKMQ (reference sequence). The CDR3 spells CASSLRDHQETQYF. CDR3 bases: TGTGCCAGCAGCCTCCGGGACCATCAAGAGACCCAGTACTTC.

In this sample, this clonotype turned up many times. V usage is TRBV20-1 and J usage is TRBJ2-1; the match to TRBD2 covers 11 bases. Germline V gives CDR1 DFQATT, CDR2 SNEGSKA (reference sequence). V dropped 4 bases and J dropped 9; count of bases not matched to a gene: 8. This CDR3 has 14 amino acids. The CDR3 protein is CSAKTGLAEIEQFF. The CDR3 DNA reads TGCAGTGCTAAAACGGGACTAGCGGAGATTGAGCAGTTCTTC.

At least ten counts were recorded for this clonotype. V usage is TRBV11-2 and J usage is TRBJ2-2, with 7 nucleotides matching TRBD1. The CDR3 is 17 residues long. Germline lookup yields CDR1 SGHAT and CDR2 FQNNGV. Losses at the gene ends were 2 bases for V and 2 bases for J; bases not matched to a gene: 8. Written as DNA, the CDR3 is TGTGCCAGCAGCTTACTTCTCGGGACAGCTAACACCGGGGAGCTGTTTTTT. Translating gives CASSLLLGTANTGELFF.

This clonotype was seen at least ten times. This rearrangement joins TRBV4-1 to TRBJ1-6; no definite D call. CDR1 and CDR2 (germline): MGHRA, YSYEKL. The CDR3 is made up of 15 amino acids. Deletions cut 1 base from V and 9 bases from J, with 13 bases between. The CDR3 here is CASSQAEDRGSPLHF. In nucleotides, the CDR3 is TGCGCCAGCAGCCAAGCTGAAGACCGGGGTTCACCCCTCCACTTT.

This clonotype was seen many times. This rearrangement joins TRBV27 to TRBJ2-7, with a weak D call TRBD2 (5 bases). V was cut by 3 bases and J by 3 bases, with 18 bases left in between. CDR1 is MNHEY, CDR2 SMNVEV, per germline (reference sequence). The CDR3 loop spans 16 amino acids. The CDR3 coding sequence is TGTGCCAGCAGTTTCAGTTGGGGAGTGGGCGGCTACGAGCAGTACTTC. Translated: CASSFSWGVGGYEQYF.

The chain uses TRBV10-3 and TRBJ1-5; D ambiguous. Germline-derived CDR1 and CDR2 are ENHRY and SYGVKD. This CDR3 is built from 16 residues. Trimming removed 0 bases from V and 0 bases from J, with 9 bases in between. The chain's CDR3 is CAISESPGDSNQPQHF. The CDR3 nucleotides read TGTGCCATCAGTGAGTCGCCAGGTGATAGCAATCAGCCCCAGCATTTT.

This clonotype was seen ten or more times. This CDR3 is CSAIPLTGTTSYNEQFF. The CDR3 DNA reads as TGCAGTGCTATTCCTTTGACCGGGACTACATCCTACAATGAGCAGTTCTTC. This rearrangement joins TRBV20-1 to TRBJ2-1; the match to TRBD2 covers 7 bases. V trimming: 4 bases; J trimming: 1 base; junction bases outside the gene matches: 13. Germline values: CDR1 DFQATT, CDR2 SNEGSKA (reference sequence). This CDR3 has 17 amino acids.

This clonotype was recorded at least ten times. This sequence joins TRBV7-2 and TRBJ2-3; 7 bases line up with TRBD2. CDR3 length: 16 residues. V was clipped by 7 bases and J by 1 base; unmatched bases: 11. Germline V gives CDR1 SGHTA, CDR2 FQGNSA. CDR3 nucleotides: TGTGCCAGCACCAAATTCCGGAGCGGGGGCACAGATACGCAGTATTTT. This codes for CASTKFRSGGTDTQYF.

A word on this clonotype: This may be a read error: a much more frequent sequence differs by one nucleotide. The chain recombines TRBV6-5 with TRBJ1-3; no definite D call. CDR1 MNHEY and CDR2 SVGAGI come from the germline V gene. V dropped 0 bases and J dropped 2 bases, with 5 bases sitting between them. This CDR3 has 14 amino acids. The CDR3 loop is CASSYSTTGNTIYF. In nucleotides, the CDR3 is TGTGCCAGCAGTTACTCGACAACTGGAAACACCATATATTTT.

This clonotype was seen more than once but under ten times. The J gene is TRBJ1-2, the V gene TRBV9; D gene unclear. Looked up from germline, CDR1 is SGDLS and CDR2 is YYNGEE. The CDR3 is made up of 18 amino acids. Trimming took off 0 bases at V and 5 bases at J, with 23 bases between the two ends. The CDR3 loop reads CASSVESLVGQSLYGYTF. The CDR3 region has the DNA TGTGCCAGCAGCGTAGAAAGTTTGGTCGGGCAGTCCCTATATGGCTACACCTTC. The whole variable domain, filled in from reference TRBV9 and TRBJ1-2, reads DSGVTQTPKHLITATGQRVTLRCSPRSGDLSVYWYQQSLDQGLQFLIQYYNGEERAKGNILERFSAQQFPDLHSELNLSSLELGDSALYFCASSVESLVGQSLYGYTFGSGTRLTVV.

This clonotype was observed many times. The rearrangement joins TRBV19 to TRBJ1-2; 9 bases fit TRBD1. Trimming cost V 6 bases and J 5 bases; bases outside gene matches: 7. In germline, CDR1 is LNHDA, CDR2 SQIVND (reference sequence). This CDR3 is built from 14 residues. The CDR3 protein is CASRNTGTGYGYTF. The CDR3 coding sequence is TGTGCCAGTAGGAATACCGGGACAGGGTATGGCTACACCTTC.

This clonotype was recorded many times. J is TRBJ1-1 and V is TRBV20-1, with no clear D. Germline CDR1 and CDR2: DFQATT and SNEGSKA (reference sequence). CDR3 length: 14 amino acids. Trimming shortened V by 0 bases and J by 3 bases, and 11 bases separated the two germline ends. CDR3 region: CSARDGQDYTEAFF. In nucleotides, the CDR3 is TGCAGTGCTAGAGATGGTCAGGACTACACTGAAGCTTTCTTT.